This TCR beta chain was identified in a study of OX40 agonist ivuxolimab in advanced cancers. Study observations and caveats: Doses of 0.1 to 3.0 mg/kg were accompanied by clonal expansion of CD4+ and CD8+ blood T cells by week 6.

Samples of blood were obtained at baseline, on cycle 4 day 1, and on cycle 7 day 1. Libraries were prepared by immunoSEQ multiplex PCR; TCRdb keeps only in-frame clonotypes and omits some of them. This sample carries tens of thousands of clones, 81% of them seen once, and the ten largest clones take more than 1.2%. There are a few counts of this clone. Its antigen remains unknown. The sequenced sample was CD4+ or CD8+ T cells sorted from blood, obtained in a trial of the OX40 agonist ivuxolimab. The sequence derives from an adult with an advanced solid tumor such as melanoma, head and neck, liver or kidney cancer.

The CDR3 DNA reads TGTGCCAGCACTCAGGGGGCCGGTAATTCACCCCTCCACTTT. Translated: CASTQGAGNSPLHF. The rearrangement links TRBV2 to TRBJ1-6, with 8 bases that match TRBD1. V was pared by 7 bases and J by 6 bases, with 5 bases of the junction left unmatched. This CDR3 spans 14 amino acids. Germline V lookup: CDR1 SNHLY, CDR2 FYNNEI.